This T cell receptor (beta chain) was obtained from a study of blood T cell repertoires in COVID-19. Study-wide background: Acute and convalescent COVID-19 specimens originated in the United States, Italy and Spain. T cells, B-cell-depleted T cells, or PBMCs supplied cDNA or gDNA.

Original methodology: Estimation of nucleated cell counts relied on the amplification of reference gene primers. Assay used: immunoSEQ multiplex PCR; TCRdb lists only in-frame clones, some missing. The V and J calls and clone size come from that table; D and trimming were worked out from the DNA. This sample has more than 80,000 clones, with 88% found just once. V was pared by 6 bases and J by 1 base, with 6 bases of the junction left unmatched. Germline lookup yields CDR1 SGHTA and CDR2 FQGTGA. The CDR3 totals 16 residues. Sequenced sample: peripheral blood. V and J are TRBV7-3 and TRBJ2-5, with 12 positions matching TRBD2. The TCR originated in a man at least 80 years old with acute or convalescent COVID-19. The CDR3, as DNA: TGTGCCAGCAGTAGCCAGGGACTAGCGGGCCAAGAGACCCAGTACTTC. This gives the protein CASSSQGLAGQETQYF.